This T cell receptor beta chain was profiled in a study of blood T cell repertoires in COVID-19 (dated by TCRdb to about 2020). Looking at the study overall: Samples from collaborators originated in the United States, Italy and Spain and spanned both the acute and convalescent phases of COVID-19. Where available, HLA class I and class II types were taken from metadata supplied by the sample provider and were not determined by assay-based typing. A freely available public database, intended as a resource for researchers studying the immune response to SARS-CoV-2, is where the repertoires were released. Sample metadata almost always included a de-identified subject ID, COVID-19 status, age in years and sex. Samples were obtained from the ongoing ImmuneRACE study (first 160 participants) and from about 1,300 subjects provided by 6 global collaborators. The prospective study material was composed of cDNA or gDNA derived from T cells, B-cell-depleted T cells, or PBMCs. Subjects who had been exposed to COVID-19, were actively infected with it, or had recovered from it provided the deeply sampled blood TCRbeta repertoires that made up the dataset.

The full study reports these points: The amount of clinical and demographic metadata varied by source and participant and was provided uncurated.

Counted from cysteine to phenylalanine, this CDR3 has 18 amino acids. CDR3 DNA only is kept here, 54 bases in frame from base 1. CDR1 and CDR2 were assigned from the germline V gene (reference sequence) as LNHDA and SQIVND. V trim: 1 base; J trim: 4 bases; unmatched bases: 10. The collaborating institutions used their own protocols to collect whole blood in K2EDTA tubes. For TCRbeta analysis, collaborator samples were shipped as frozen whole blood, as isolated PBMCs, or as DNA extracted from either sample type. The immunoSEQ Assay, a bias-controlled multiplex PCR, was used to amplify TCRbeta CDR3 regions from genomic DNA. Turning to the authors' computational methods: Nucleated cell counts per sample were estimated from amplification of reference gene primers within the assay. To quantify the absolute abundance of each unique TCRbeta CDR3 rearrangement, sequence reads were collapsed and filtered. For each sample, productive Simpson clonality was calculated as the square root of Simpson's diversity index over productive rearrangements. The clones in this table, taken by TCRdb from immuneACCESS, are in-frame only. Not every clone is retained; where verified, under half of the shortfall comes from an unresolved V gene, and the cause of the rest is unknown. Clone size and V and J calls were adopted from that table, with D and trimming inferred from the DNA. The sample table holds about 35,000 clones, of which 85% to 90% were seen once. The ten top clones hold 4% to 5% of the sample.

Concerning this clone: Its cognate antigen has yet to be identified. No per-base quality is available; no much larger clone lies one base away.

The receptor comes from a woman between 65 and 79 years old with active COVID-19. The V and J genes are TRBV19 and TRBJ2-6; 7 junctional bases match TRBD1. Sequencing was done on a sample of peripheral blood. DNA sequence: TGTGCCAGTAGTATAGGATCGCAGGGGACAGCCGGGGCCAACGTCCTGACTTTC. This yields the protein CASSIGSQGTAGANVLTF.